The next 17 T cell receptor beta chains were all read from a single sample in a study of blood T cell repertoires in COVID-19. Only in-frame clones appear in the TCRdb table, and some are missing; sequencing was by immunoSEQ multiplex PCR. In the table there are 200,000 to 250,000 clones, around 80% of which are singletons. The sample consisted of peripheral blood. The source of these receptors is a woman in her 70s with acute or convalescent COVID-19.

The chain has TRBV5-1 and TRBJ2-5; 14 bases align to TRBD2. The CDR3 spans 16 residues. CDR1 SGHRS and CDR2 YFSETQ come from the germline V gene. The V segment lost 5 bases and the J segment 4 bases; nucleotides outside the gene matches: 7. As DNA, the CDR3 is TGCGCCAGCAGGGGGGGGACTAGCGGGAGAGGAGAGACCCAGTACTTC. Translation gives CASRGGTSGRGETQYF.

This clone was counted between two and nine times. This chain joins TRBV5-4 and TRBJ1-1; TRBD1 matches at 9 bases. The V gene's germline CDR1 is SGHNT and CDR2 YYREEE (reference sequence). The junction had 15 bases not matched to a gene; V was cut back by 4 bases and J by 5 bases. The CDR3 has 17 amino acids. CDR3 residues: CASSPGGGQGLGTEAFF. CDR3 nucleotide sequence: TGTGCCAGCAGCCCCGGTGGGGGACAGGGTTTGGGAACTGAAGCTTTCTTT. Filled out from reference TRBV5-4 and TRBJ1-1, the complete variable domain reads ETGVTQSPTHLIKTRGQQVTLRCSSQSGHNTVSWYQQALGQGPQFIFQYYREEENGRGNFPPRFSGLQFPNYSSELNVNALELDDSALYLCASSPGGGQGLGTEAFFGQGTRLTVV.

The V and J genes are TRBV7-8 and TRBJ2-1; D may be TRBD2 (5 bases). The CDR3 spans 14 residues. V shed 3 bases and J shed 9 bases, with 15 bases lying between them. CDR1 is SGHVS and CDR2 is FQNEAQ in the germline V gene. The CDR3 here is CASSFRMVRGEQFF. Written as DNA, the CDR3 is TGTGCCAGCAGCTTTCGGATGGTCCGGGGTGAGCAGTTCTTC.

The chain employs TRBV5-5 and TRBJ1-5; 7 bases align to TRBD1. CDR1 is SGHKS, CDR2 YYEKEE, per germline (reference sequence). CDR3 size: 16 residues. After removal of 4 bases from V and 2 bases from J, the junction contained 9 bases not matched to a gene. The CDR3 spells CASSPIQGTGNQPQHF. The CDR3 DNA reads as TGTGCCAGCAGCCCAATACAGGGGACGGGCAATCAGCCCCAGCATTTT. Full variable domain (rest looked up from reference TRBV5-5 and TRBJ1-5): DAGVTQSPTHLIKTRGQQVTLRCSPISGHKSVSWYQQVLGQGPQFIFQYYEKEERGRGNFPDRFSARQFPNYSSELNVNALLLGDSALYLCASSPIQGTGNQPQHFGDGTRLSIL.

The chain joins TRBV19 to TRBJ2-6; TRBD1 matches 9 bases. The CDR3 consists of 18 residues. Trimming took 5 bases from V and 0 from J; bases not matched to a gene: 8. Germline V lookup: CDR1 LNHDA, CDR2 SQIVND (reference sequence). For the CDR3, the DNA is TGTGCCAGTAGTCCGCGGACAGGGGCCTCCTCTGGGGCCAACGTCCTGACTTTC. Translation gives CASSPRTGASSGANVLTF.

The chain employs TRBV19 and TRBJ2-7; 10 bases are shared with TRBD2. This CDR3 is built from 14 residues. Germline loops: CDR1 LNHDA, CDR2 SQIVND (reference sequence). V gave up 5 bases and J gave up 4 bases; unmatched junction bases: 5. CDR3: CASSPSGRGYEQYF. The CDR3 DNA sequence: TGTGCCAGTAGTCCTAGCGGGAGAGGGTACGAGCAGTACTTC.

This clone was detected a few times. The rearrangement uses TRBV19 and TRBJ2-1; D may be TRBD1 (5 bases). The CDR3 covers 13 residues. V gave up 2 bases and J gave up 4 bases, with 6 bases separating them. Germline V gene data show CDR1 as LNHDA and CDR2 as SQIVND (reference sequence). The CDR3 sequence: CASSITGYNEQFF. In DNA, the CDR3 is TGTGCCAGTAGTATAACAGGTTACAATGAGCAGTTCTTC.

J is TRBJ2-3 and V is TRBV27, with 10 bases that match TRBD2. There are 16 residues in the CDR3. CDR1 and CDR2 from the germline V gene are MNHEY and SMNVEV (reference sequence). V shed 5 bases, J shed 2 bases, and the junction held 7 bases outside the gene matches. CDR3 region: CASSTRTSGATDTQYF. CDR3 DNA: TGTGCCAGCAGTACCCGGACTAGCGGAGCCACAGATACGCAGTATTTT.

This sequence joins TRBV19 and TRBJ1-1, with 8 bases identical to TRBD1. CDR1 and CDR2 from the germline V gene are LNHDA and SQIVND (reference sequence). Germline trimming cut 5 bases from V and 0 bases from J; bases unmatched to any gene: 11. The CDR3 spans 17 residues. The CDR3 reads CASSPQTGAGVNTEAFF. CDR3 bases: TGTGCCAGTAGTCCCCAGACAGGGGCAGGGGTGAACACTGAAGCTTTCTTT. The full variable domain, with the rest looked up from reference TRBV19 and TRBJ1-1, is DGGITQSPKYLFRKEGQNVTLSCEQNLNHDAMYWYRQDPGQGLRLIYYSQIVNDFQKGDIAEGYSVSREKKESFPLTVTSAQKNPTAFYLCASSPQTGAGVNTEAFFGQGTRLTVV.

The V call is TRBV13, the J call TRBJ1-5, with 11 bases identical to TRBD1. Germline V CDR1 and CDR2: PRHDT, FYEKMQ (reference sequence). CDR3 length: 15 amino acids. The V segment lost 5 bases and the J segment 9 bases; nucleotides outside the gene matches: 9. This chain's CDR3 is CASSKDRGLEAPQHF. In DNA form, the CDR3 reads TGTGCCAGCAGCAAGGACAGGGGGCTTGAGGCGCCCCAGCATTTT.

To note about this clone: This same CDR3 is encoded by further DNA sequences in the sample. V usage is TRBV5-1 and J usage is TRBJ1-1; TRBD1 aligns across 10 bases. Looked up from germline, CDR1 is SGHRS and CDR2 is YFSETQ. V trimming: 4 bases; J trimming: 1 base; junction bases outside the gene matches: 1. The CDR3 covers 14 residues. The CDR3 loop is CASSGQGGNTEAFF. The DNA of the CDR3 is TGCGCCAGCAGCGGACAGGGGGGGAACACTGAAGCTTTCTTT.

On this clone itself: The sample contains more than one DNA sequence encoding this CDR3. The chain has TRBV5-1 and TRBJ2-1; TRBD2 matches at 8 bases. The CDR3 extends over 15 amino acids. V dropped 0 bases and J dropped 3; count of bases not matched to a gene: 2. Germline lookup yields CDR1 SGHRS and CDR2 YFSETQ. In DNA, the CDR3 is TGCGCCAGCAGCTTGGACCTAGCGGGCTACAATGAGCAGTTCTTC. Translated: CASSLDLAGYNEQFF.

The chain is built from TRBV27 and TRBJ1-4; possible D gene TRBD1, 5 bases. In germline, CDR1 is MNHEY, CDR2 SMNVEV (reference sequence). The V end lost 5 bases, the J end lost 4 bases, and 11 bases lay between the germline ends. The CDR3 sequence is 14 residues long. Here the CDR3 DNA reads TGTGCCAGCAGTCTCCAGGGTCTTAATGAAAAACTGTTTTTT. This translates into CASSLQGLNEKLFF. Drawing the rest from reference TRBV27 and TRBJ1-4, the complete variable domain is EAQVTQNPRYLITVTGKKLTVTCSQNMNHEYMSWYRQDPGLGLRQIYYSMNVEVTDKGDVPEGYKVSRKEKRNFPLILESPSPNQTSLYFCASSLQGLNEKLFFGSGTQLSVL.

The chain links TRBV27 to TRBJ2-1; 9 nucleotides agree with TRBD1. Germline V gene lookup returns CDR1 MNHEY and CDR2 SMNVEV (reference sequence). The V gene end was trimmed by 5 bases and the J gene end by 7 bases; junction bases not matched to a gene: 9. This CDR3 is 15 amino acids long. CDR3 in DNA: TGTGCCAGCAGTCCACTATCCGGGACAGGGAATGAGCAGTTCTTC. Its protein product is CASSPLSGTGNEQFF.

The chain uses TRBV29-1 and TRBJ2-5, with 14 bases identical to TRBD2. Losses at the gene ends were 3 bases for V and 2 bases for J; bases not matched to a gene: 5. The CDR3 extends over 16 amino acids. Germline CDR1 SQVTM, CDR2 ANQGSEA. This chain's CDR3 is CSVEGGTSGRQETQYF. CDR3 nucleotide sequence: TGCAGCGTTGAGGGGGGGACTAGCGGGAGACAAGAGACCCAGTACTTC.

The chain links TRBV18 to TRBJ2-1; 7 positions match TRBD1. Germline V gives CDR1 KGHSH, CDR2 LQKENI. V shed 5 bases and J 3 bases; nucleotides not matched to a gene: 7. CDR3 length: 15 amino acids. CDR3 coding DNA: TGTGCCAGCTCAGCGGACAGGACTGACTACAATGAGCAGTTCTTC. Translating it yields CASSADRTDYNEQFF.

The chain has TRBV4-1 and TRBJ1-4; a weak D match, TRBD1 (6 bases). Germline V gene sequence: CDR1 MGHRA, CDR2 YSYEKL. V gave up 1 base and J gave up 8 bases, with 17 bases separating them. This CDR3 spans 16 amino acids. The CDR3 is CASSQGAGTSNEKLFF. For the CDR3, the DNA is TGCGCCAGCAGCCAAGGAGCCGGGACATCAAACGAAAAACTGTTTTTT.